Here is one T cell receptor (beta chain) with its context. Its specificity is unknown. Possible read error: a much larger clone is one base away. The record originates from a study of CD8 T cells in ankylosing spondylitis. Study observations and caveats: Prior work had noted some motif variants in reactive arthritis blood and synovial fluid.

Germline CDR1 is SGHVS and CDR2 is FNYEAQ. V shed 3 bases and J shed 4 bases, with 12 bases lying between them. The CDR3 runs to 15 residues. Making use of molecular barcodes, quantitative 5'-RACE generated TCR beta libraries. One entry per CDR3 protein results from TCRdb running MiXCR on the 5' RACE reads. The data contain 36,000 or so distinct CDR3 sequences, 4.5% to 6% of them singletons. This clonotype was obtained from a male donor with ankylosing spondylitis or in good health (not recorded which). The rearrangement uses TRBV7-6 and TRBJ2-2, with D possibly matching TRBD1 (5 bases). The material sequenced was blood, either unsorted or a sorted T cell fraction (not recorded which). The CDR3 nucleotides read TGTGCCAGCAGCTTGTGGGGTAGGGGCACCGGGGAGCTGTTTTTT. Protein: CASSLWGRGTGELFF. The entire variable domain, with the rest obtained from reference TRBV7-6 and TRBJ2-2, is as follows: GAGVSQSPRYKVTKRGQDVALRCDPISGHVSLYWYRQALGQGPEFLTYFNYEAQQDKSGLPNDRFSAERPEGSISTLTIQRTEQRDSAMYRCASSLWGRGTGELFFGEGSRLTVL.